The T cell receptor (beta chain) under discussion was sequenced for a study of vaccination and CD4 T cells after COVID-19. Treatment in this sample: roughly 11-day PBMC culture with coronavirus spike peptide pools or control peptides (ViraFEST assay). Once peptide pools had expanded antigen-specific T cells, ViraFEST sequenced TCRs. With the Oncomine TCR Beta short-read assay, DNA from cultured CD4+ T cells was sequenced. TCRdb re-derived calls from the PCR reads in MiXCR, one entry per CDR3 protein. Of over 10,000 distinct CDR3 sequences in the sample, about 50% were seen once. This CDR3 comprises 13 residues. With 0 bases removed from V and 6 bases from J, the gap between germline ends came to 12 bases. Per germline, CDR1 DFQATT and CDR2 SNEGSKA (reference sequence). In its sample, this clonotype was seen once. Its antigen remains unidentified.

The TCR sequence derives from a human donor who had recovered from COVID-19. The sample taken for sequencing was CD4+ T cells from blood, cultured in vitro. The rearrangement joins TRBV20-1 to TRBJ2-7; D tentatively reads TRBD1 or TRBD2 (6 bases each). CDR3 amino acids: CSARDPGAFEQYF. The DNA of the CDR3 is TGCAGTGCTAGAGATCCGGGGGCTTTCGAGCAGTACTTC.